These T cell receptor beta chains were read from a single sample in a study of blood T cell repertoires in COVID-19. Sequenced by immunoSEQ multiplex PCR; TCRdb stores in-frame clones only, minus some. The table includes almost 200,000 clones, 80% to 90% detected once. Material for sequencing was PBMCs or T cells enriched from blood (not recorded which). Receptors were obtained from a woman between 18 and 29 years old who had recovered from COVID-19. Each CDR3 is given with its conserved first and last residue. The D gene is left open where the match is weak. Not every row has a clone size; where given, it reads once, few, many or a size class.

v_gene,abundance,j_gene,d_gene,CDR3aa,CDR3nt
TRBV10-3,.,TRBJ2-3,.,CAISQEEGGGTDTQYF,TGTGCCATCAGTCAAGAAGAGGGGGGGGGCACAGATACGCAGTATTTT
TRBV12-5,.,TRBJ1-3,.,CASGLVLSLSGNTIYF,TGTGCTAGTGGTTTGGTACTATCCCTCTCTGGAAACACCATATATTTT
TRBV9,once,TRBJ2-2,.,CASSIQTTPDTGELFF,TGTGCCAGCAGCATCCAAACTACCCCCGACACCGGGGAGCTGTTTTTT
TRBV7-3,.,TRBJ2-7,.,CASSLSTGSYEQYF,TGTGCCAGCAGCTTAAGTACAGGATCCTACGAGCAGTACTTC
TRBV7-8,.,TRBJ2-7,TRBD1,CASSLDRGHYEQYF,TGTGCCAGCAGCTTAGACAGGGGGCACTACGAGCAGTACTTC
TRBV9,.,TRBJ1-4,TRBD1,CASSKTGGSLELFF,TGTGCCAGCAGCAAGACAGGGGGAAGTTTAGAACTGTTTTTT
TRBV2,.,TRBJ2-1,TRBD2,CASRLAGGSYNEQFF,TGTGCCAGCAGATTAGCGGGGGGGTCCTACAATGAGCAGTTCTTC
TRBV19,.,TRBJ1-1,.,CASIRGTEAFF,TGTGCCAGTATCAGGGGCACTGAAGCTTTCTTT
TRBV7-2,.,TRBJ2-1,.,CASSSEYNEQFF,TGTGCCAGCAGTTCCGAGTACAATGAGCAGTTCTTC
TRBV7-2,.,TRBJ2-5,.,CASSIDSGIRETQYF,TGTGCCAGCAGCATAGACAGCGGCATAAGAGAGACCCAGTACTTC
TRBV15,.,TRBJ1-5,.,CATSRARGSNQPQHF,TGTGCCACCAGCAGAGCCAGGGGCAGCAATCAGCCCCAGCATTTT
TRBV6-1,.,TRBJ2-3,TRBD1,CASSDRGLGADTQYF,TGTGCCAGCAGTGACAGGGGGTTAGGGGCAGATACGCAGTATTTT
TRBV27,once,TRBJ1-1,TRBD1,CASSPGQGKSEAFF,TGTGCCAGCAGTCCGGGACAGGGGAAGTCTGAAGCTTTCTTT
TRBV27,.,TRBJ2-2,.,CASSSGRRGGELFF,TGTGCCAGCAGTTCGGGGCGCCGGGGGGGGGAGCTGTTTTTT
TRBV3-1/TRBV3-2,.,TRBJ2-3,.,CASGGPPRAQYF,TGTGCCAGCGGAGGACCCCCCCGGGCGCAGTATTTT
TRBV10-3,once,TRBJ2-3,TRBD2,CAISEQFQRGGTDTQYF,TGTGCCATCAGTGAGCAGTTCCAGCGGGGTGGAACAGATACGCAGTATTTT
TRBV3-1/TRBV3-2,.,TRBJ1-2,TRBD1,CASSQGTTGVGYTF,TGTGCCAGCAGCCAAGGGACGACAGGGGTCGGGTACACCTTC
TRBV7-9,.,TRBJ1-2,.,CASSESGVTYGYTF,TGTGCCAGCAGCGAATCAGGGGTTACCTATGGCTACACCTTC
TRBV2,once,TRBJ1-1,.,CASSERRENTEAFF,TGTGCCAGCAGTGAAAGGAGAGAGAACACTGAAGCTTTCTTT
TRBV2,.,TRBJ2-7,TRBD2,CASRPTSGGAYEQYF,TGTGCCAGCAGACCTACTAGCGGGGGAGCCTACGAGCAGTACTTC
TRBV11-3,.,TRBJ2-7,TRBD1,CASSFLDRNPYEQYF,TGTGCCAGCAGCTTTCTGGACAGGAACCCCTACGAGCAGTACTTC
TRBV5-1,.,TRBJ2-7,TRBD1,CASSLARTGQDAYEQYF,TGCGCCAGCAGCTTGGCCCGGACAGGGCAGGATGCTTACGAGCAGTACTTC
TRBV30,.,TRBJ2-7,.,CAWSDGSRDEQYF,TGTGCCTGGAGTGATGGGTCGAGGGACGAGCAGTACTTC
TRBV24-1,.,TRBJ2-1,.,CATSDLSGGYEQFF,TGTGCCACCAGTGATTTGTCTGGGGGCTATGAGCAGTTCTTC
TRBV10-3,few,TRBJ1-1,TRBD1,CAISEGQGNTEAFF,TGTGCCATCAGTGAGGGACAGGGCAACACTGAAGCTTTCTTT
TRBV11-3,.,TRBJ2-5,.,CASSQGYQETQYF,TGTGCCAGCAGCCAGGGGTACCAAGAGACCCAGTACTTC
TRBV2,.,TRBJ2-3,TRBD2,CASSESAGGRFSTDTQYF,TGTGCCAGCAGTGAATCTGCGGGGGGGCGGTTTAGCACAGATACGCAGTATTTT
TRBV28,.,TRBJ2-7,TRBD1,CASSQDRVGYF,TGTGCCAGCAGTCAGGACAGGGTAGGGTACTTC
TRBV10-1,.,TRBJ2-7,TRBD1,CASSTGGSEQYF,TGCGCCAGCAGTACAGGGGGATCCGAGCAGTACTTC
TRBV28,.,TRBJ1-5,TRBD1,CASSFGQGAWQPQHF,TGTGCCAGCAGTTTCGGGCAGGGGGCATGGCAGCCCCAGCATTTT
TRBV6-1,once,TRBJ2-7,.,CASSELAGKAHEQYF,TGTGCCAGCAGTGAACTGGCAGGGAAGGCCCACGAGCAGTACTTC
TRBV13,.,TRBJ2-1,.,CASSLYASSYNEQFF,TGTGCCAGCAGCCTATACGCGAGCTCCTACAATGAGCAGTTCTTC
TRBV18,.,TRBJ1-1,.,CASSAGRLNTEAFF,TGTGCCAGCTCTGCGGGACGGCTGAACACTGAAGCTTTCTTT
TRBV7-9,.,TRBJ1-6,.,CASSFFSDNSPLHF,TGTGCCAGCAGCTTTTTCTCTGATAATTCACCCCTCCACTTT
TRBV25-1,.,TRBJ1-6,.,CATGQIGSNSPLHF,TGTGCCACCGGACAGATCGGCTCAAATTCACCCCTCCACTTT
TRBV5-1,.,TRBJ1-1,TRBD1,CASSFVSTGGMNTEAFF,TGCGCCAGCAGCTTTGTATCGACAGGGGGCATGAACACTGAAGCTTTCTTT
TRBV10-3,few,TRBJ1-2,TRBD1,CAISVGTDYGYTF,TGTGCCATCAGTGTTGGGACAGACTATGGCTACACCTTC
TRBV7-2,once,TRBJ2-7,.,CASSSPPRSYEQYF,TGTGCCAGCAGCTCCCCCCCGAGGTCCTACGAGCAGTACTTC
TRBV19,.,TRBJ2-3,.,CASSGWMGTETDTQYF,TGTGCCAGTAGTGGCTGGATGGGCACTGAGACAGATACGCAGTATTTT
TRBV27,once,TRBJ1-6,TRBD1,CASSSGIRDSSFYNSPLHF,TGTGCCAGCAGTTCGGGGATCAGGGACAGTTCTTTTTATAATTCACCCCTCCACTTT
TRBV5-1,.,TRBJ2-2,TRBD1,CASSYNPLPGQGGLFF,TGCGCCAGCAGCTATAATCCGTTACCGGGACAGGGGGGGCTGTTTTTT
TRBV5-4,.,TRBJ2-5,TRBD1,CASSFLDRENSQYF,TGTGCCAGCAGCTTTCTGGACAGGGAGAATTCCCAGTACTTC
TRBV2,.,TRBJ2-7,TRBD2,CATSPAGAEQYF,TGTGCCACCTCCCCAGCGGGGGCCGAGCAGTACTTC
TRBV7-9,.,TRBJ2-1,TRBD2,CASSTLAGIRNEQFF,TGTGCCAGCAGCACACTAGCGGGGATTCGGAATGAGCAGTTCTTC
TRBV2,.,TRBJ2-7,.,CASSEAGLAYEQYF,TGTGCCAGCAGTGAAGCAGGACTTGCCTACGAGCAGTACTTC
TRBV19,.,TRBJ1-1,TRBD1,CASRVGQGATEAFF,TGTGCCAGTCGGGTGGGGCAGGGGGCCACTGAAGCTTTCTTT
TRBV2,.,TRBJ2-4,.,CASSASAYRGGTKNIQYF,TGTGCCAGCAGTGCCTCAGCTTACAGGGGAGGTACCAAAAACATTCAGTACTTC
TRBV12-5,few,TRBJ1-5,TRBD1,CASGLHLDRVSNQPQHF,TGTGCTAGTGGATTACACCTCGACAGGGTCAGCAATCAGCCCCAGCATTTT
TRBV30,.,TRBJ2-3,TRBD2,CALRLAGSTDTQYF,TGTGCCTTAAGACTAGCGGGTAGCACAGATACGCAGTATTTT
TRBV19,.,TRBJ2-2,TRBD1,CASSIWMTGGRDTGELFF,TGTGCCAGTAGTATCTGGATGACAGGGGGAAGGGACACCGGGGAGCTGTTTTTT
TRBV29-1,.,TRBJ1-2,TRBD1,CSVDDRAGAYGYTF,TGCAGCGTTGACGACAGGGCAGGGGCCTATGGCTACACCTTC
TRBV21-1,once,TRBJ1-5,.,CASSKKHRERGNQPQHF,TGTGCCAGCAGCAAAAAACATAGGGAGCGGGGCAATCAGCCCCAGCATTTT
TRBV7-3,.,TRBJ2-1,TRBD2,CASSLASGGNEQFF,TGTGCCAGCAGCTTAGCTAGCGGGGGCAATGAGCAGTTCTTC
TRBV3-1/TRBV3-2,.,TRBJ2-1,TRBD2,CASSQVAGGINEQFF,TGTGCCAGCAGCCAAGTAGCGGGGGGGATCAATGAGCAGTTCTTC
TRBV6-1,.,TRBJ1-6,.,CASSEMGHNSPLHF,TGTGCCAGCAGTGAAATGGGGCACAATTCACCCCTCCACTTT
TRBV10-3,.,TRBJ1-4,.,CAISESSATNEKLFF,TGTGCCATCAGTGAGTCTTCAGCAACTAATGAAAAACTGTTTTTT
TRBV29-1,.,TRBJ2-2,.,CSVDPEGNTGELFF,TGCAGCGTAGATCCAGAGGGCAACACCGGGGAGCTGTTTTTT
TRBV27,.,TRBJ1-5,.,CASRPTGIGQPQHF,TGTGCCAGCAGGCCAACAGGGATAGGGCAGCCCCAGCATTTT
TRBV19,.,TRBJ1-1,.,CASSSFRVAEAFF,TGTGCCAGTAGTTCCTTTCGGGTAGCTGAAGCTTTCTTT